The rows below give T cell receptor beta chains drawn from one sample of a study of PD-1 blockade in classical Hodgkin lymphoma. Libraries were prepared by immunoSEQ multiplex PCR; TCRdb keeps only in-frame clonotypes and omits some of them. The repertoire has 25,000 to 35,000 clones, roughly four fifths of them found once; the top ten carry approximately 0.81%. The sample was CD4+ T cells from blood, taken before the fourth cycle of nivolumab. These receptors originate from a human donor with classical Hodgkin lymphoma. Each CDR3 is given with its conserved first and last residue. A D gene is named only where the DNA matches it firmly. Size tells how often a clone was seen (once, few, many) or the class of an expanded clone, and some rows leave it out.

V: TRBV6-1
size: -
D: -
J: TRBJ2-6
DNA: TGTGCCAGCAGTGACGACATAACTTTAGGATTTCGCCCTGGGGCCAACGTCCTGACTTTC
CDR3: CASSDDITLGFRPGANVLTF

V: TRBV11-2
size: -
D: -
J: TRBJ2-2
DNA: TGTGCCAGCAGCTTAGCGCGGCAGGCGAACACCGGGGAGCTGTTTTTT
CDR3: CASSLARQANTGELFF

V: TRBV9
size: -
D: -
J: TRBJ1-5
DNA: TGTGCCAGCAGCACTTATAGCCAAGGGCAGCCCCAGCATTTT
CDR3: CASSTYSQGQPQHF

V: TRBV6-5
size: -
D: TRBD1
J: TRBJ2-5
DNA: TGTGCCAGCAGCCCAACCGGGACAGTTGAGACCCAGTACTTC
CDR3: CASSPTGTVETQYF

V: TRBV7-9
size: -
D: TRBD1
J: TRBJ1-6
DNA: TGTGCCAGCAGCCCCAGGGGACAGGAGAATTCACCCCTCCACTTT
CDR3: CASSPRGQENSPLHF

V: TRBV7-9
size: -
D: TRBD2
J: TRBJ2-4
DNA: TGTGCCAGCAGCTTCAGGGAGGGACCACTAGCCAAAAACATTCAGTACTTC
CDR3: CASSFREGPLAKNIQYF

V: TRBV5-6
size: -
D: -
J: TRBJ1-1
DNA: TGTGCCAGCAGCCTAAACACTATAGAGGCTTTCTTT
CDR3: CASSLNTIEAFF

V: TRBV7-6
size: -
D: -
J: TRBJ2-1
DNA: TGTGCCAGCAGCTTAGTCTACAATGAGCAGTTCTTC
CDR3: CASSLVYNEQFF

V: TRBV7-2
size: -
D: -
J: TRBJ1-6
DNA: TGTGCCAGCAGCCCGGGATGGAGAGGCGTCCTCCACTTT
CDR3: CASSPGWRGVLHF

V: TRBV28
size: -
D: TRBD1
J: TRBJ1-5
DNA: TGTGCCAGCAGTTTGGACAGGGGTTATAGCAATCAGCCCCAGCATTTT
CDR3: CASSLDRGYSNQPQHF

V: TRBV5-1
size: -
D: -
J: TRBJ2-3
DNA: TGCGCCAGCAGCTTGGATCAGAGCACAGATACGCAGTATTTT
CDR3: CASSLDQSTDTQYF

V: TRBV7-2
size: -
D: -
J: TRBJ2-1
DNA: TGTGCCAGCAGCTTAGATGGGGGGAGCTCCTACAATGAGCAGTTCTTC
CDR3: CASSLDGGSSYNEQFF

V: TRBV27
size: -
D: -
J: TRBJ2-7
DNA: TGTGCCAGCAGTTTAGACAGAGGATCCTCCTACGAGCAGTACTTC
CDR3: CASSLDRGSSYEQYF

V: TRBV10-3
size: once
D: -
J: TRBJ1-1
DNA: TGTGCCATCATCCGGGACCCCAAGGGAGAAAACACTGAAGCTTTCTTT
CDR3: CAIIRDPKGENTEAFF

V: TRBV2
size: once
D: -
J: TRBJ1-1
DNA: TGTGCCAGCAGTGCGTTAGGACAGCCGCGCGGTGAAGCTTTCTTT
CDR3: CASSALGQPRGEAFF

V: TRBV19
size: few
D: -
J: TRBJ1-6
DNA: TGTGCCAGTAGTATGAGGCAGCCGAGCTCCTATAATTCACCCCTCCACTTT
CDR3: CASSMRQPSSYNSPLHF

V: TRBV4-2
size: -
D: -
J: TRBJ1-2
DNA: TGTGCCAGCAGCCAAGATCCCGATGCGTATGGATTTGGCTATGGCTACACCTTC
CDR3: CASSQDPDAYGFGYGYTF

V: TRBV18
size: -
D: -
J: TRBJ1-5
DNA: TGTGCCAGCTCACCTAATCCCGGGGCTACAAATCAGCCCCAGCATTTT
CDR3: CASSPNPGATNQPQHF

V: TRBV6-5
size: -
D: -
J: TRBJ1-4
DNA: TGTGCCAGCAGTCGGGCAACTAATGAAAAACTGTTTTTT
CDR3: CASSRATNEKLFF

V: TRBV5-4
size: -
D: -
J: TRBJ1-2
DNA: TGTGCCAGCAGCTTAGTTCGGGGGCTGCGGATGGAAAATGGCTACACCTTC
CDR3: CASSLVRGLRMENGYTF

V: TRBV27
size: -
D: TRBD1
J: TRBJ1-5
DNA: TGTGCCAGCGGGCAGGGGACAGGCTGGGGGAGCAATCAGCCCCAGCATTTT
CDR3: CASGQGTGWGSNQPQHF

V: TRBV12-5
size: -
D: TRBD1
J: TRBJ2-7
DNA: TGTGCTAGTGGTTTAGGAGACAGGGGGTCCTACGAGCAGTACTTC
CDR3: CASGLGDRGSYEQYF

V: TRBV4-3
size: -
D: -
J: TRBJ2-1
DNA: TGCGCCAGCAGCCCCCGCGGGGACAATGAGCAGTTCTTC
CDR3: CASSPRGDNEQFF

V: TRBV27
size: -
D: -
J: TRBJ2-2
DNA: TGTGCCAGCACCCCCCAGCCCAACACCGGGGAGCTGTTTTTT
CDR3: CASTPQPNTGELFF

V: TRBV11-3
size: -
D: TRBD2
J: TRBJ2-1
DNA: TGTGCCAGCGGCCCCCGGGGGTGGGGAGGGGCCAATGAGCAGTTCTTC
CDR3: CASGPRGWGGANEQFF

V: TRBV7-2
size: -
D: -
J: TRBJ1-6
DNA: TGTGCCAGCAGCTTAGGGATAGGGACTGGTTCACCCCTCCACTTT
CDR3: CASSLGIGTGSPLHF

V: TRBV6-1
size: -
D: -
J: TRBJ2-7
DNA: TGTGCCAGCAGTGGGACGCTATCCTACGAGCAGTACTTC
CDR3: CASSGTLSYEQYF

V: TRBV27
size: -
D: -
J: TRBJ2-1
DNA: TGTGCCAGCAGTTTTTCTGAAAACAATGAGCAGTTCTTC
CDR3: CASSFSENNEQFF

V: TRBV19
size: once
D: TRBD1
J: TRBJ1-3
DNA: TGTGCCAGCAGGACAGGGGGCCTCCGCTCTGGAAACACCATATATTTT
CDR3: CASRTGGLRSGNTIYF

V: TRBV18
size: -
D: TRBD1
J: TRBJ2-7
DNA: TGTGCCAGCTCAACAACAGGGGGCTCCTACGAGCAGTACTTC
CDR3: CASSTTGGSYEQYF

V: TRBV9
size: few
D: TRBD1
J: TRBJ1-1
DNA: TGTGCCAGCAGCGTAGAGGAGGGGGCGAGGGGAGCTGAAGCTTTCTTT
CDR3: CASSVEEGARGAEAFF

V: TRBV7-2
size: -
D: -
J: TRBJ1-6
DNA: TGTGCCAGCAGCCCCACCCCGGGACCTAATAATTCACCCCTCCACTTT
CDR3: CASSPTPGPNNSPLHF

V: TRBV30
size: -
D: -
J: TRBJ2-5
DNA: TGTGCCTGGAGCCCGCTTCGTGAGACCCAGTACTTC
CDR3: CAWSPLRETQYF

V: TRBV27
size: once
D: -
J: TRBJ1-5
DNA: TGTGCCAGCGGGACGGTATATAGCAATCAGCCCCAGCATTTT
CDR3: CASGTVYSNQPQHF

V: TRBV25-1
size: -
D: -
J: TRBJ2-6
DNA: TGTGCCAGCAGTGAAGGGGACGGGTCTGGGGCCAACGTCCTGACTTTC
CDR3: CASSEGDGSGANVLTF

V: TRBV9
size: -
D: -
J: TRBJ2-2
DNA: TGTGCCAGCAGTGCCCGGGGGCTTTTACCCGGGGAGCTGTTTTTT
CDR3: CASSARGLLPGELFF

V: TRBV7-2
size: -
D: -
J: TRBJ2-7
DNA: TGTGCCAGCAGCTTAAGACGACAGCCCTCCTACGAGCAGTACTTC
CDR3: CASSLRRQPSYEQYF

V: TRBV2
size: -
D: TRBD1
J: TRBJ2-6
DNA: TGTGCCAGCAGTGAGATCGGCGGGACAGGGGGCCCTGGGGCCAACGTCCTGACTTTC
CDR3: CASSEIGGTGGPGANVLTF

V: TRBV30
size: -
D: -
J: TRBJ1-5
DNA: TGTGCCTGGGGACCAGGGACCAATCAGCCCCAGCATTTT
CDR3: CAWGPGTNQPQHF

V: TRBV28
size: -
D: TRBD1
J: TRBJ1-5
DNA: TGTGCCAGCATAGGGAGGGGGCAGGTCCATCAGCCCCAGCATTTT
CDR3: CASIGRGQVHQPQHF

V: TRBV18
size: -
D: -
J: TRBJ2-5
DNA: TGTGCCAGCTCGCCAGGGACCCGGCGGGAGACCCAGTACTTC
CDR3: CASSPGTRRETQYF

V: TRBV6-5
size: few
D: -
J: TRBJ1-2
DNA: TGTGCCAGCAGTTACCTTATAGCTAACTATGGCTACACCTTC
CDR3: CASSYLIANYGYTF

V: TRBV5-1
size: once
D: TRBD2
J: TRBJ2-4
DNA: TGCGCCAGCAGCTTATTAGCGGGGTTAGCCAAAAACATTCAGTACTTC
CDR3: CASSLLAGLAKNIQYF

V: TRBV11-2
size: -
D: -
J: TRBJ1-2
DNA: TGTGCCAGCAGCGTCTCCACAGGGAAGGCTAACTATGGCTACACCTTC
CDR3: CASSVSTGKANYGYTF

V: TRBV11-2
size: -
D: -
J: TRBJ1-2
DNA: TGTGCCAGCAGCTTTCGGCCTGACTTCGACTCTTATGGCTACACCTTC
CDR3: CASSFRPDFDSYGYTF

V: TRBV5-1
size: -
D: TRBD2
J: TRBJ2-5
DNA: TGCGCCAGCAGCCGAGGGACTAGCGGGGGCCAAGAGACCCAGTACTTC
CDR3: CASSRGTSGGQETQYF

V: TRBV27
size: -
D: -
J: TRBJ1-1
DNA: TGTGCCAGCAGTTTCATGATTATTTTACGGGGGGGGACTGAAGCTTTCTTT
CDR3: CASSFMIILRGGTEAFF

V: TRBV5-1
size: -
D: TRBD2
J: TRBJ2-7
DNA: TGCGCCAGCAGCTTGTCCCCTAGCGGCGGGGGGCTGTACGAGCAGTACTTC
CDR3: CASSLSPSGGGLYEQYF

V: TRBV7-2
size: -
D: -
J: TRBJ1-2
DNA: TGTGCCAGCAGCTTAGCGGAGGGATATAACTATGGCTACACCTTC
CDR3: CASSLAEGYNYGYTF

V: TRBV18
size: -
D: -
J: TRBJ2-1
DNA: TGTGCCAGCTCACCTCGACAGGCCCGAGGCAATGAGCAGTTCTTC
CDR3: CASSPRQARGNEQFF

V: TRBV6-1
size: few
D: -
J: TRBJ2-7
DNA: TGTGCCAGCAGGACCGGGACCTACGAGCAGTACTTC
CDR3: CASRTGTYEQYF